The present entry profiles one T cell receptor (beta chain) with its context. This sample is drawn from a study of blood T cell repertoires in COVID-19. Study information: Collection of acute and convalescent COVID-19 samples took place in the United States, Italy and Spain. The cDNA or gDNA used as material had been derived from T cells, B-cell-depleted T cells, or PBMCs.

There are 14 residues in the CDR3. Germline trimming cut 1 base from V and 6 bases from J; bases unmatched to any gene: 6. Germline V CDR1 and CDR2: GTSNPN, SVGIG (reference sequence). As handled by the study authors: The assay estimated nucleated cells by amplifying reference gene primers. The table came from immunoSEQ multiplex PCR; TCRdb's copy has only in-frame clones and leaves some out. V and J calls and clone size follow that table, whereas D and trimming were derived from the DNA. The sample carries fewer than 100,000 clones, around 87% recorded once. This chain links TRBV30 with TRBJ2-3, with 8 bases that match TRBD1. Sequencing was performed on peripheral blood. This receptor was obtained from a woman older than 75 with acute or convalescent COVID-19. The CDR3: CAWSGTGNPDTQYF. The CDR3 nucleotides read TGTGCCTGGAGTGGGACAGGGAACCCGGATACGCAGTATTTT.